The following is a T cell receptor beta chain sequence with its context. Additional DNA sequences in this sample encode the identical CDR3. Original processing methods: From reference gene primer amplification, estimates of nucleated cell counts were derived. Using immunoSEQ multiplex PCR, the repertoire was profiled, and TCRdb retains in-frame clones only, with some absent. D and trimming come from the DNA, and the V and J calls and clone size come from that table. Of 300,000 or so clones in the sample, 86% were seen once. This CDR3 region has 15 residues. Germline CDR1 is SNHLY and CDR2 is FYNNEI. After removal of 4 bases from V and 2 bases from J, the junction contained 2 bases not matched to a gene. This specimen comes from a study of blood T cell repertoires in COVID-19. Study as a whole: T cells, B-cell-depleted T cells, or PBMCs provided the cDNA or gDNA that served as material.

This chain joins TRBV2 and TRBJ1-5; 10 bases are a match to TRBD1. The receptor's source is a woman between 50 and 59 years old with acute or convalescent COVID-19. Sequencing input: peripheral blood. CDR3 bases: TGTGCCAGCAGTGGACAGGGGGCTGGCAATCAGCCCCAGCATTTT. This gives the protein CASSGQGAGNQPQHF.